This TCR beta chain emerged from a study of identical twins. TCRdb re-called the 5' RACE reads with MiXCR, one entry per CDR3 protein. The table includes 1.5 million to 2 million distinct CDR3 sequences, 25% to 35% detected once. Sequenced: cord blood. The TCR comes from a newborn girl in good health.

CDR3 amino acids: CASSLVGSGLAGGASYEQYF. The CDR3 DNA follows: TGTGCCAGCAGCTTAGTAGGGTCGGGACTAGCGGGGGGGGCCTCCTACGAGCAGTACTTC. This chain links TRBV7-2 with TRBJ2-7; 16 bases agree with TRBD2. Per germline, CDR1 SGHTA and CDR2 FQGNSA. Germline trimming cut 1 base from V and 0 bases from J; bases unmatched to any gene: 9. The CDR3 spans 20 residues.